These T cell receptor beta chains were read from a single sample in a study of blood T cell repertoires in COVID-19. Clones were sequenced by immunoSEQ multiplex PCR, and TCRdb holds only the in-frame ones, with some missing. The sample yields 200,000 to 250,000 clones, 83% seen once. Input material: PBMCs or T cells enriched from blood (not recorded which). The source of these receptors is a woman in her 40s who had been exposed to COVID-19. Each CDR3 is given with its conserved first and last residue. Each record gives: D gene, J gene, V gene, CDR3 length, clone size, CDR3 DNA, CDR3 protein. The D gene is left open where the match is weak. Size is omitted from some rows. Given values are once, few, many or a class for expanded clones.

>-|TRBJ1-5|TRBV19|14|few
TGTGCCAGTAGTATCGTCAGGGTCAATCAGCCCCAGCATTTT
CASSIVRVNQPQHF
>TRBD1|TRBJ1-5|TRBV18|21|-
TGTGCCAGCTCACCACCGTCCATGGACAGGGGACCCTGGGGGATCAATCAGCCCCAGCATTTT
CASSPPSMDRGPWGINQPQHF
>-|TRBJ2-2|TRBV18|15|-
TGTGCCAGCTCACCACCGGGACTCCAGGGCGGGGAGCTGTTTTTT
CASSPPGLQGGELFF
>-|TRBJ1-1|TRBV5-1|15|-
TGCGCCAGCAGCCCTTCTGGGACTGGGAACACTGAAGCTTTCTTT
CASSPSGTGNTEAFF
>-|TRBJ1-2|TRBV25-1|15|-
TGTGCCAGCAGTGACTCCTCGACAGGTCCCTATGGCTACACCTTC
CASSDSSTGPYGYTF
>-|TRBJ2-1|TRBV5-1|14|few
TGCGCCAGCAGCTTTAGTAGCCCCTACAATGAGCAGTTCTTC
CASSFSSPYNEQFF
>-|TRBJ1-1|TRBV5-1|13|-
TGCGCCAGCAGCTTACAGGGGAACACTGAAGCTTTCTTT
CASSLQGNTEAFF
>-|TRBJ1-1|TRBV12-5|13|-
TGTGCTAGTGGTTTGGTAGGGGACACTGAAGCTTTCTTT
CASGLVGDTEAFF
>TRBD1|TRBJ2-5|TRBV2|12|once
TGTGCCAGCGACAGGGTCGGAGAGACCCAGTACTTC
CASDRVGETQYF
>-|TRBJ2-3|TRBV6-4|13|-
TGTGCCACCAGAAAAGCGAGCACAGATACGCAGTATTTT
CATRKASTDTQYF
>-|TRBJ2-4|TRBV5-1|14|-
TGCGCCAGCAGTTTGACTTTAGCCAAAAACATTCAGTACTTC
CASSLTLAKNIQYF
>TRBD1|TRBJ1-2|TRBV28|13|-
TGTGCCAGCGGGACAGTTCTCCTCGGGGCCTACACCTTC
CASGTVLLGAYTF
>TRBD2|TRBJ2-5|TRBV4-1|16|-
TGCGCCAGCAGCCGAGGGACTAGCGGGGGGGCGGAGACCCAGTACTTC
CASSRGTSGGAETQYF
>-|TRBJ2-3|TRBV4-1|16|-
TGCGCCAGCAGCCAAGAGGTCGGCAGGGCGACAGATACGCAGTATTTT
CASSQEVGRATDTQYF
>TRBD1|TRBJ1-5|TRBV27|16|few
TGTGCCAGCAGACAGGCGGGACAGCAAAGCAATCAGCCCCAGCATTTT
CASRQAGQQSNQPQHF
>-|TRBJ2-7|TRBV19|15|many
TGTGCCAGTAGTATAGATCAAGTCACATCCTACGAGCAGTACTTC
CASSIDQVTSYEQYF
>TRBD1|TRBJ1-4|TRBV10-3|13|-
TGTGCCACCGGACAGGGCCAGGATGAAAAACTGTTTTTT
CATGQGQDEKLFF
>-|TRBJ2-5|TRBV6-2/TRBV6-3|15|-
TGTGCCAGCAGTTACGGGGGCCGCAGGGCGGAGACCCAGTACTTC
CASSYGGRRAETQYF
>-|TRBJ2-7|TRBV7-8|15|-
TGTGCCAGCAGCTTAGGGGCAGGCAGGGGGGACGAGCAGTACTTC
CASSLGAGRGDEQYF
>-|TRBJ2-5|TRBV20-1|13|-
TGCAGTGCTAGTTGGACTGGACAAGAGACCCAGTACTTC
CSASWTGQETQYF
>TRBD1|TRBJ1-5|TRBV18|15|-
TGTGCCAGCTCCCAATCGAAGGGGGCTAATCAGCCCCAGCATTTT
CASSQSKGANQPQHF
>TRBD2|TRBJ2-1|TRBV5-1|16|-
TGCGCCAGCAGCCCGTTAACTAGCGGCGGCCTCAATGAGCAGTTCTTC
CASSPLTSGGLNEQFF
>-|TRBJ2-1|TRBV30|12|-
TGTGCCTGGAGTCGCGCCCGTAATGAGCAGTTCTTC
CAWSRARNEQFF
>-|TRBJ2-7|TRBV7-8|12|once
TGTGCCAGCAGCCCCCTCTATGACGAGCAGTACTTC
CASSPLYDEQYF
>-|TRBJ1-2|TRBV12-1|15|-
TGTGCCAGCAGCTTTGCGAGACAGGGTAAGGATGGCTACACCTTC
CASSFARQGKDGYTF
>-|TRBJ2-3|TRBV7-8|14|-
TGTGCCAGCAGCTTAGCGGGGGCTGGTGATACGCAGTATTTT
CASSLAGAGDTQYF
>TRBD1|TRBJ1-6|TRBV3-1/TRBV3-2|16|-
TGTGCCAGCAGCCAAGAGAGGACAGGCTATAATTCACCCCTCCACTTT
CASSQERTGYNSPLHF
>-|TRBJ1-5|TRBV5-5|14|-
TGTGCCAGCAGCTTGGCCGTTAGCAATCAGCCCCAGCATTTT
CASSLAVSNQPQHF
>-|TRBJ1-5|TRBV19|16|-
TGTGCCAGTAGTTCCCCGATGAGCGGGGACGCTGAGCCCCAGCATTTT
CASSSPMSGDAEPQHF
>-|TRBJ2-1|TRBV19|13|-
TGTGCCAGTAGTATAGACAGCTACAATGAGCAGTTCTTC
CASSIDSYNEQFF
>-|TRBJ2-1|TRBV11-2|11|few
TGTGCCAGCAGCTTAGAAGCTGAGCAGTTCTTC
CASSLEAEQFF
>TRBD1|TRBJ2-7|TRBV4-2|15|-
TGTGCCAGCAGCCAGGACAGGGGAGAATTCTACGAGCAGTACTTC
CASSQDRGEFYEQYF
>TRBD1|TRBJ1-4|TRBV4-1|19|-
TGCGCCAGCAGCCAAGAGATGACAGGGAATGTCTATACTAATGAAAAACTGTTTTTT
CASSQEMTGNVYTNEKLFF
>TRBD1|TRBJ1-6|TRBV5-5|15|-
TGTGCCAGCAGCTCACAGGGGAGAGATAATTCACCCCTCCACTTT
CASSSQGRDNSPLHF
>-|TRBJ1-4|TRBV2|14|-
TGTGCCAGCAGCGACGGTCGGGGTTTTGAAAAACTGTTTTTT
CASSDGRGFEKLFF
>-|TRBJ1-5|TRBV30|15|once
TGTGCCTGGAGTGTACCTGAGGGCTGGAATCAGCCCCAGCATTTT
CAWSVPEGWNQPQHF
>-|TRBJ2-1|TRBV5-5|15|-
TGTGCCAGCAGCGCCGAGAGGCCCTCCTACAATGAGCAGTTCTTC
CASSAERPSYNEQFF
>TRBD1|TRBJ1-4|TRBV3-1/TRBV3-2|15|few
TGTGCCAGCAGCCACCATGGGGACAGTAATGAAAAACTGTTTTTT
CASSHHGDSNEKLFF
>TRBD1|TRBJ1-2|TRBV7-2|15|-
TGTGCCAGCAGCCTACCGGGACAGAAGACCTATGGCTACACCTTC
CASSLPGQKTYGYTF
>-|TRBJ1-3|TRBV2|14|-
TGTGCCAGCAGTGAAGGGAGCTCTGGAAACACCATATATTTT
CASSEGSSGNTIYF
>-|TRBJ1-3|TRBV4-2|15|-
TGTGCCAGCAGCCAAGATAGGCGGCCTGGAAACACCATATATTTT
CASSQDRRPGNTIYF
>-|TRBJ2-4|TRBV29-1|14|-
TGCAGCGTTCCGGCGGCCCTAGCCAAAAACATTCAGTACTTC
CSVPAALAKNIQYF
>-|TRBJ2-7|TRBV7-9|12|-
TGTGCCAGCGGAACAGTACTCGACGAGCAGTACTTC
CASGTVLDEQYF
>TRBD2|TRBJ2-3|TRBV4-1|17|-
TGCGCCAGCAGCCAAGACAGAGCGGGGGGGCCCACAGATACGCAGTATTTT
CASSQDRAGGPTDTQYF
>TRBD1|TRBJ2-7|TRBV7-3|14|-
TGTGCCAGCAGGAAAACAGGGGGAGCCTACGAGCAGTACTTC
CASRKTGGAYEQYF
>-|TRBJ1-1|TRBV9|12|-
TGTGCCAGCAGCGTATCGGTCACTGAAGCTTTCTTT
CASSVSVTEAFF
>TRBD1|TRBJ1-1|TRBV18|14|few
TGTGCCAGCTCACCACTAGGGGGCCTCACTGAAGCTTTCTTT
CASSPLGGLTEAFF
>TRBD2|TRBJ2-7|TRBV4-2|17|-
TGTGCCAGCAGCCAACAGTGGAGCGGGGGGACCTCTTACGAGCAGTACTTC
CASSQQWSGGTSYEQYF
>-|TRBJ2-7|TRBV6-5|14|-
TGTGCCAGCAAGGCCGGGACAAACACCTACGAGCAGTACTTC
CASKAGTNTYEQYF
>TRBD1|TRBJ2-5|TRBV5-1|14|-
TGCGCCAGCAGCTCTCGGACAGGGGGAGAGACCCAGTACTTC
CASSSRTGGETQYF